This paragraph reports one T cell receptor (beta chain). This clonotype was found a few times. The antigen it recognizes is unknown. No clone much larger than this one lies a single base away; base qualities are absent. The record originates from a study of T-cell reconstitution after alpha-beta-depleted transplantation in children (dated by TCRdb to 2015 to 2016). Regarding the study in general: T-cell immune reconstitution after TCRalphabeta/CD19-depleted allogeneic hematopoietic cell transplantation in children was quantitatively tracked in the study by means of TCR repertoire profiling.

Libraries came from PCR. The listed sequencing device is Illumina HiSeq 2500. TCR libraries were prepared with molecular barcoding, using unique molecular identifiers to normalize TCRbeta repertoire quantification. TCRdb passed the public sequencing reads through fastp at Q25 and MiXCR, retaining productive beta sequences. Each record represents a unique CDR3 protein, reported with the most common genes and DNA among its rows. The sample contains roughly 610,000 distinct CDR3 sequences, roughly a tenth of them found a single time. Jointly, the top ten make up about 4% of the sample. CDR1 is given as MGHDK and CDR2 as SYGVNS, both from the germline V gene. The CDR3, from cysteine to phenylalanine, totals 15 residues. Of all the DNA, just the CDR3 is kept, 45 bases in frame from base 1. V sheds 1 base and J sheds 7 bases, leaving 15 bases between their ends.

The specimen comprised PBMCs from the stem cell graft donor, sampled from the stem cell graft. The receptor was isolated from a human donor who donated a stem cell graft to a child with acute myeloid leukemia. The chain is encoded by TRBV25-1 joined to TRBJ2-3, with no D gene named confidently. The nucleotide sequence is TGTGCCAGCAGTGAATCCCGAATCTTGGAGAATACGCAGTATTTT. It is translated as CASSESRILENTQYF.